The rows below give T cell receptor beta chains drawn from one sample of a study of PD-L1 blockade in urothelial cancer. Produced via immunoSEQ multiplex PCR; TCRdb's table is partial and in-frame only. The table lists approximately 38,000 clones, 80% to 90% of them singletons, with around 1.8% in the top ten. The sample consisted of PBMCs, taken around atezolizumab (anti-PD-L1) treatment. Every receptor here comes from a man in his sixties with urothelial cancer. Each CDR3 is given without its conserved first and last residue. Each record gives: V gene, D gene, CDR3 protein. The D gene is left open where the match is weak.

V gene: TRBV9
D gene: TRBD2
CDR3 protein: ASSVGSGSYTGELF

V gene: TRBV18
D gene: -
CDR3 protein: ASSRDRSTFGTGELF

V gene: TRBV11-2
D gene: TRBD2
CDR3 protein: ASSSNSASGTIIYEQY

V gene: TRBV5-6
D gene: -
CDR3 protein: ASSLASQGWYTEAF

V gene: TRBV19
D gene: -
CDR3 protein: ASSIDRSGQPQH

V gene: TRBV19
D gene: -
CDR3 protein: ASIGTTFRRTNYGYT

V gene: TRBV7-9
D gene: -
CDR3 protein: ASSLRQTLNTEAF

V gene: TRBV5-1
D gene: -
CDR3 protein: ASIGGNRDTEAF

V gene: TRBV7-3
D gene: TRBD2
CDR3 protein: ASSSVAGGLWDEQF

V gene: TRBV4-1
D gene: TRBD2
CDR3 protein: ASSQGGGSSYEQY

V gene: TRBV10-1
D gene: -
CDR3 protein: ASSETSTGGPYNEQF

V gene: TRBV28
D gene: TRBD1
CDR3 protein: ASSLVGQGGYEQY

V gene: TRBV15
D gene: TRBD1
CDR3 protein: ATSAPGQGRNEKLF

V gene: TRBV30
D gene: -
CDR3 protein: AWSNRVPNEKLF

V gene: TRBV5-1
D gene: TRBD1
CDR3 protein: ASSSLGQGTGELF

V gene: TRBV15
D gene: -
CDR3 protein: ATSRDYRGDGYT

V gene: TRBV2
D gene: -
CDR3 protein: ASSARQDYGYT

V gene: TRBV11-2
D gene: -
CDR3 protein: ASSLEPGNTDTQY

V gene: TRBV7-2
D gene: -
CDR3 protein: ASSLFQGLGETQY

V gene: TRBV10-1
D gene: TRBD2
CDR3 protein: ASSESSGRAGASFSEQF

V gene: TRBV19
D gene: -
CDR3 protein: ASRRTVLDFVLT

V gene: TRBV18
D gene: -
CDR3 protein: ASSPAGQQNTGELF

V gene: TRBV7-9
D gene: -
CDR3 protein: ASSLESYSYNEQF

V gene: TRBV19
D gene: TRBD1
CDR3 protein: ASSILQGARTGELF

V gene: TRBV5-1
D gene: TRBD2
CDR3 protein: ASSPGRTYEQY

V gene: TRBV7-9
D gene: TRBD1
CDR3 protein: ASSIWTGGKSVQETQY

V gene: TRBV5-8
D gene: -
CDR3 protein: ASRRDNEQF

V gene: TRBV19
D gene: TRBD1
CDR3 protein: ASSFTGGNQPQH